This T cell receptor (beta chain) is from a study of blood T cell repertoires in COVID-19. Study-level information: Spain, Italy and the United States supplied samples that represented acute and convalescent COVID-19. The analysed material was cDNA or gDNA that came from T cells, B-cell-depleted T cells, or PBMCs.

Original data processing: Reference gene primers were amplified, and this amplification served to estimate nucleated cell counts. The method was immunoSEQ multiplex PCR; TCRdb's version includes in-frame clones alone and lacks a portion of them. V and J calls and clone size come straight from that table; D and trimming were deduced from the DNA. The sample includes about 250,000 clones, around four fifths of them seen just once. The CDR3 is 18 amino acids. V was cut by 1 base and J by 5 bases, with 21 bases left in between. The germline V gene encodes CDR1 KGHSH and CDR2 LQKENI. The V gene is TRBV18, the J gene TRBJ1-5; D might be TRBD1 (6 bases). The source of this sequence is a man between 40 and 49 years old with active or convalescent COVID-19. Specimen: peripheral blood. This CDR3 is CASSPLFGPLSGDQPQHF. In nucleotides, the CDR3 is TGTGCCAGCTCACCACTCTTCGGGCCCCTATCAGGGGATCAGCCCCAGCATTTT.